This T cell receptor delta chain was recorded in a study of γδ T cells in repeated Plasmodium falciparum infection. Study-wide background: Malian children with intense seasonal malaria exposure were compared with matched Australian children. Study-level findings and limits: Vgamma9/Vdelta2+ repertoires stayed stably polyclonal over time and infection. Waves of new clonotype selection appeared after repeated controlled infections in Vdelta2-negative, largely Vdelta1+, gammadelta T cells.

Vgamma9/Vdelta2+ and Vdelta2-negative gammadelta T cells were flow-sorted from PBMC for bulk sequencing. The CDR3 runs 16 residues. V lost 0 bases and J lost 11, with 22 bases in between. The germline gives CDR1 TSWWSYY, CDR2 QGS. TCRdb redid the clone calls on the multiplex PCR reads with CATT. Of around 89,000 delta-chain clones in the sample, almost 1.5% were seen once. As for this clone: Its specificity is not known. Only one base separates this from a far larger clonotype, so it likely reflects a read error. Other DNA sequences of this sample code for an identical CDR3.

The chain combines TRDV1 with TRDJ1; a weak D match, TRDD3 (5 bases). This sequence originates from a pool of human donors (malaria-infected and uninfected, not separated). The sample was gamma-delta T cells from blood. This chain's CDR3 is CALGELLISQAGKLIF. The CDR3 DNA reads TGTGCTCTTGGGGAACTGCTGATTTCCCAAGCGGGGAAGCTCATCTTT.